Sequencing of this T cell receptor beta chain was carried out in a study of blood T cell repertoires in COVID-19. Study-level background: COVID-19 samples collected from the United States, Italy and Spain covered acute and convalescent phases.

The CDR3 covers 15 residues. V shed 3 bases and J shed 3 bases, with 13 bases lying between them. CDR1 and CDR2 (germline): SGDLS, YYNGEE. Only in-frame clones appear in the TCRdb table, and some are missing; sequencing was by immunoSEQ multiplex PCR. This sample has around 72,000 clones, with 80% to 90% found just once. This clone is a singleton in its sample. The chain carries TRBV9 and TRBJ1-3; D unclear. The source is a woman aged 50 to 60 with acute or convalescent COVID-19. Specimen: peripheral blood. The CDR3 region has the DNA TGTGCCAGCAGCGGTAGCTCCGGATTTGGAAACACCATATATTTT. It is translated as CASSGSSGFGNTIYF.